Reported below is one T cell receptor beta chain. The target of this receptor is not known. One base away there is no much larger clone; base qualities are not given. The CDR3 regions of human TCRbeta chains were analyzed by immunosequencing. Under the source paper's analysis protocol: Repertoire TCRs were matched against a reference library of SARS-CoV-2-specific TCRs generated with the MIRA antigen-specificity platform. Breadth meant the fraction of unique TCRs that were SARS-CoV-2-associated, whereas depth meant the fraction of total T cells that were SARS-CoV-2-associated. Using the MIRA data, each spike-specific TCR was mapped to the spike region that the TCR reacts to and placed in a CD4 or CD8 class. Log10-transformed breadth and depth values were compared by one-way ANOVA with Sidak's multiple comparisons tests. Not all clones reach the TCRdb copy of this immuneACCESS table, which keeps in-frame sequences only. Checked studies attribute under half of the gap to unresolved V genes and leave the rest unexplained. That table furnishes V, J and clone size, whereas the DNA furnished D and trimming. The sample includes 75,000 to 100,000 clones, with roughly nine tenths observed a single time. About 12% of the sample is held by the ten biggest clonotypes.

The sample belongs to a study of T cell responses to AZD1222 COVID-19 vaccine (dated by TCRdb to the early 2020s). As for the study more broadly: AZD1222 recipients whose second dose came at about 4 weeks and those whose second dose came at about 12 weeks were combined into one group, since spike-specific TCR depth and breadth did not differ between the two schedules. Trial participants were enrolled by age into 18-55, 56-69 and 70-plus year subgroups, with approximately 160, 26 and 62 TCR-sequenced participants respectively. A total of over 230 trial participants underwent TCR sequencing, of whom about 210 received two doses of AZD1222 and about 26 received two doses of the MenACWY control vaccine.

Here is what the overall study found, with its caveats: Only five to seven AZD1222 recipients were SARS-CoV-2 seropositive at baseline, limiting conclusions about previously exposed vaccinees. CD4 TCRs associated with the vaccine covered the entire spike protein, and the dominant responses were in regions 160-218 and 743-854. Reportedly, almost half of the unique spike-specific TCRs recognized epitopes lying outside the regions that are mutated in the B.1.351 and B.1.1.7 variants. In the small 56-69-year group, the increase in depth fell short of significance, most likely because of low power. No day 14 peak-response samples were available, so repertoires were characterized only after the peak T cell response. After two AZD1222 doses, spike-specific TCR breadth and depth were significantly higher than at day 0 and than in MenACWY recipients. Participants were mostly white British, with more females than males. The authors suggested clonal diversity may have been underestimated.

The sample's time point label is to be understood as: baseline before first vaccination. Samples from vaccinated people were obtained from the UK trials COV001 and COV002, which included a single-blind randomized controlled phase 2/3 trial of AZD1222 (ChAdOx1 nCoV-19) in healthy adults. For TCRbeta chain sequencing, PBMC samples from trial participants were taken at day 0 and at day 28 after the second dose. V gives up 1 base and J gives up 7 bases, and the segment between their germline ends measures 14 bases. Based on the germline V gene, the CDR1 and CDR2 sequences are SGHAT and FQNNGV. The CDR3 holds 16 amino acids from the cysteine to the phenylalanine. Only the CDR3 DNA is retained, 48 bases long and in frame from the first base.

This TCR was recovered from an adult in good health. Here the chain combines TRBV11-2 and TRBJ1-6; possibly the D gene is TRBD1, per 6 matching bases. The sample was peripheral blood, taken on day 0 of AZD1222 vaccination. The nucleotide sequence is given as TGTGCCAGCAGCTTAGCGTGGGGGGCTAAAAATTCACCCCTCCACTTT. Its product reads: CASSLAWGAKNSPLHF.